This is a list of T cell receptor beta chains from one sample in a study of T cells in Graves' hyperthyroidism and ophthalmopathy. TCRdb re-called the multiplex PCR reads through MiXCR, storing one row per CDR3 protein. Found here are fewer than 650,000 distinct CDR3 sequences, 14% of them singletons; the top ten hold approximately 13%. The sequencing sample was made of blood. The receptor source for this set is a woman aged 40-49 years with Graves' hyperthyroidism. Each CDR3 is given with its conserved first and last residue. The order of the fields is J gene, V gene, clone size, CDR3 protein. Clone size appears in some rows only: once, few, many, or a class for an expanded clone.

J gene: TRBJ2-7; V gene: TRBV12-3/TRBV12-4; clone size: few; CDR3 protein: CASSTGLAGAYEQYF
J gene: TRBJ1-2; V gene: TRBV9; clone size: many; CDR3 protein: CASSSNDRGKSGYTF
J gene: TRBJ1-3; V gene: TRBV20-1; clone size: few; CDR3 protein: CSAPDRSKSGNTIYF
J gene: TRBJ2-2; V gene: TRBV7-2; clone size: -; CDR3 protein: CASSLGGSTGELFF
J gene: TRBJ1-1; V gene: TRBV5-1; clone size: many; CDR3 protein: CASSPGPELHTEAFF
J gene: TRBJ1-1; V gene: TRBV7-9; clone size: few; CDR3 protein: CASSRGTGGINTEAFF
J gene: TRBJ1-1; V gene: TRBV18; clone size: few; CDR3 protein: CASSPRQGSTTEAFF
J gene: TRBJ2-7; V gene: TRBV11-2; clone size: few; CDR3 protein: CASSPDRDRDHEQYF
J gene: TRBJ2-5; V gene: TRBV6-9; clone size: -; CDR3 protein: CASSHGQRETQYF
J gene: TRBJ2-2; V gene: TRBV5-8; clone size: many; CDR3 protein: CASRGTAGTGELFF
J gene: TRBJ2-3; V gene: TRBV9; clone size: many; CDR3 protein: CASSAGPGLAGDTQYF
J gene: TRBJ1-2; V gene: TRBV3-1; clone size: many; CDR3 protein: CASSQDEGSGYTF
J gene: TRBJ1-2; V gene: TRBV20-1; clone size: many; CDR3 protein: CSARGNRGPLRDGYTF
J gene: TRBJ1-5; V gene: TRBV6-1; clone size: once; CDR3 protein: CASRSDRDGPNQPQHF
J gene: TRBJ2-1; V gene: TRBV7-9; clone size: few; CDR3 protein: CASSLMPYNEQFF
J gene: TRBJ2-7; V gene: TRBV10-1; clone size: many; CDR3 protein: CASSHTSTGDEQYF
J gene: TRBJ2-5; V gene: TRBV3-1; clone size: many; CDR3 protein: CASSPEGLNLQETQYF
J gene: TRBJ2-3; V gene: TRBV12-3/TRBV12-4; clone size: many; CDR3 protein: CASRRTAASTDTQYF
J gene: TRBJ2-1; V gene: TRBV15; clone size: -; CDR3 protein: CATSRDGAGFYNEQFF
J gene: TRBJ1-1; V gene: TRBV29-1; clone size: -; CDR3 protein: CSGVTGPNTEAFF
J gene: TRBJ2-5; V gene: TRBV28; clone size: -; CDR3 protein: CASSFSPSGTGAQTQYF
J gene: TRBJ2-7; V gene: TRBV5-1; clone size: few; CDR3 protein: CASSLGAFPGALNDEQYF
J gene: TRBJ2-7; V gene: TRBV6-1; clone size: -; CDR3 protein: CASSTRDRRSYEQYF
J gene: TRBJ2-3; V gene: TRBV5-1; clone size: many; CDR3 protein: CASSLVDSEADTQYF
J gene: TRBJ1-1; V gene: TRBV12-3/TRBV12-4; clone size: -; CDR3 protein: CASSLDTGAFF
J gene: TRBJ2-3; V gene: TRBV24-1; clone size: -; CDR3 protein: CATSDGGPDTQYF